The 16 T cell receptor beta chains below come from one sample, sequenced in a study of blood T cell repertoires in COVID-19. Assay: immunoSEQ multiplex PCR; the TCRdb copy retains only in-frame clones and omits some. Of about 460,000 clones listed, approximately 91% are singletons. The specimen sequenced was PBMCs or T cells enriched from blood (not recorded which). The receptors originated from a woman aged 60-70 years who had recovered from COVID-19.

V is TRBV6-5 and J is TRBJ1-1; the match to TRBD1 covers 9 bases. The CDR3 consists of 15 residues. Trimming removed 2 bases from V and 7 bases from J; junction bases left unmatched: 8. The germline V gene encodes CDR1 MNHEY and CDR2 SVGAGI. CDR3 nucleotide sequence: TGTGCCAGCAGTTACCCCTGGACAGGGGAGGGTGAAGCTTTCTTT. Protein sequence: CASSYPWTGEGEAFF.

The CDR3 DNA reads TGTGCCAGCCGAGGGGGACAGGCCTATGGCTACACCTTC. Its protein is CASRGGQAYGYTF. The rearrangement joins TRBV2 to TRBJ1-2; 8 nucleotides agree with TRBD1. V was pared by 8 bases and J by 4 bases, with 6 bases of the junction left unmatched. The CDR3 contains 13 residues. Per the germline V gene, CDR1 is SNHLY and CDR2 is FYNNEI.

The chain links TRBV9 to TRBJ1-4, with 12 bases matching TRBD1. The CDR3 is 17 amino acids. With 0 bases clipped from V and 3 bases from J, the junction kept 3 bases outside the gene matches. Germline lookup yields CDR1 SGDLS and CDR2 YYNGEE. CDR3 nucleotide sequence: TGTGCCAGCAGCGTAGGGGACAGGGGGCAATCTAATGAAAAACTGTTTTTT. Residues: CASSVGDRGQSNEKLFF.

The J gene is TRBJ1-1, the V gene TRBV30; D not certain. The germline V gene has CDR1 GTSNPN and CDR2 SVGIG (reference sequence). Deletions cut 3 bases from V and 5 bases from J, with 10 bases between. This CDR3 is 12 amino acids long. CDR3 in DNA: TGTGCCTGGAGCCCACGGGATACTGAAGCTTTCTTT. It translates to CAWSPRDTEAFF.

This chain joins TRBV11-2 and TRBJ1-2, with TRBD1 as a possible D gene (5 bases). V lost 1 base to trimming and J lost 5 bases, with 14 bases between them. Looked up from germline, CDR1 is SGHAT and CDR2 is FQNNGV. The CDR3 loop spans 15 amino acids. Here the CDR3 DNA reads TGTGCCAGCAGCTTAGGTTTTACAGGCGGTTATGGCTACACCTTC. Protein product: CASSLGFTGGYGYTF.

This clone was seen more than once but under ten times. The chain links TRBV12-3 or TRBV12-4 to TRBJ1-2; D remains ambiguous. Trimming pared 2 bases from V and 4 bases from J, leaving 8 bases between. The CDR3 is 13 amino acids. CDR3 DNA: TGTGCCAGCAGTTTAACCGGGTTCTATGGCTACACCTTC. Amino acid sequence: CASSLTGFYGYTF.

This rearrangement joins TRBV28 to TRBJ1-5, with a tentative D call TRBD1 (5 bases). Trimming stripped 5 bases from V and 8 bases from J, with 16 bases between. CDR1 and CDR2 from the germline V gene are MDHEN and SYDVKM. CDR3 length equals 14 residues. The CDR3 sequence is CASSPRGGWEPQHF. For the CDR3, the DNA is TGTGCCAGCAGTCCCCGGGGGGGGTGGGAGCCCCAGCATTTT.

V and J are TRBV2 and TRBJ2-7; TRBD1 agrees at 9 bases. CDR3 length equals 15 residues. The junction had 11 bases not matched to a gene; V was cut back by 5 bases and J by 6 bases. Per germline, CDR1 SNHLY and CDR2 FYNNEI. CDR3 amino acids: CASSLLQGAVGEQYF. As DNA, the CDR3 is TGTGCCAGCAGTCTATTACAGGGGGCGGTCGGCGAGCAGTACTTC.

This rearrangement joins TRBV2 to TRBJ1-5, with D possibly TRBD1 on 5 matching bases. This CDR3 spans 13 amino acids. Trimming took off 6 bases at V and 2 bases at J, with 8 bases between the two ends. CDR1 and CDR2 (germline): SNHLY, FYNNEI. The CDR3 reads CASRMTGNQPQHF. The CDR3 DNA reads as TGTGCCAGCAGGATGACAGGCAATCAGCCCCAGCATTTT. Looking up the rest from reference TRBV2 and TRBJ1-5 gives the full variable domain: EPEVTQTPSHQVTQMGQEVILRCVPISNHLYFYWYRQILGQKVEFLVSFYNNEISEKSEIFDDQFSVERPDGSNFTLKIRSTKLEDSAMYFCASRMTGNQPQHFGDGTRLSIL.

This sequence joins TRBV5-4 and TRBJ1-1; D gene uncertain. Germline CDR1 SGHNT, CDR2 YYREEE (reference sequence). The length of the CDR3 is 13 residues. Between the trimmed V and J ends, which lost 9 bases and 4 bases, there was a span of 16 bases. The CDR3 here is CATRSVQSTEAFF. The CDR3 region has the DNA TGTGCCACCCGGTCTGTACAGAGCACTGAAGCTTTCTTT.

The chain uses TRBV20-1 and TRBJ2-3, with TRBD1 identical over 8 bases. The CDR3 runs to 15 residues. Germline V gene data show CDR1 as DFQATT and CDR2 as SNEGSKA (reference sequence). The J segment lost 0 bases and the V segment lost 3 bases, leaving 5 bases of the junction unmatched. CDR3 DNA: TGCAGTGCTAGTAACAGGGGGACCAGCACAGATACGCAGTATTTT. It codes for CSASNRGTSTDTQYF.

Only one count was recorded for this clone. The V and J genes are TRBV5-1 and TRBJ2-5, with 8 nucleotides matching TRBD2. J lost 3 bases, V lost 0 bases, and 13 bases had no gene match. This CDR3 has 18 residues. Per the germline V gene, CDR1 is SGHRS and CDR2 is YFSETQ. CDR3 region: CASSLELAAGGIKETQYF. CDR3 in DNA: TGCGCCAGCAGCTTGGAACTGGCGGCGGGGGGAATTAAAGAGACCCAGTACTTC. The full variable domain, completed using reference TRBV5-1 and TRBJ2-5, is KAGVTQTPRYLIKTRGQQVTLSCSPISGHRSVSWYQQTPGQGLQFLFEYFSETQRNKGNFPGRFSGRQFSNSRSEMNVSTLELGDSALYLCASSLELAAGGIKETQYFGPGTRLLVL.

Only a few counts were recorded for this clone. This chain joins TRBV6-4 and TRBJ2-7; 8 bases are a match to TRBD1. This CDR3 has 15 amino acids. Trimming at V came to 6 bases and at J to 0 bases, leaving 7 bases not matched to a gene. The germline V gene has CDR1 MRHNA and CDR2 SNTAGT. The CDR3 sequence is CASRGWTGSSYEQYF. The CDR3 DNA reads TGTGCCAGCAGGGGGTGGACAGGGAGCTCCTACGAGCAGTACTTC.

The rearrangement uses TRBV25-1 and TRBJ1-5, with 7 bases matching TRBD1. The germline CDR1 and CDR2 sequences are MGHDK and SYGVNS. The length of the CDR3 is 14 residues. The trim removed 6 bases at V and 2 bases at J, leaving 4 bases unmatched. CDR3 sequence (DNA): TGTGCCAGCAGGGGAACAGGGGGCAATCAGCCCCAGCATTTT. Translation gives CASRGTGGNQPQHF.

This clone was counted once. In DNA, the CDR3 is TGTGCCAGCAGTTACTCGAGACCGAGGAGCACCGGGGAGCTGTTTTTT. Protein: CASSYSRPRSTGELFF. J is TRBJ2-2 and V is TRBV6-6; D is ambiguous. CDR3 length: 16 amino acids. V lost 0 bases, J lost 4 bases, and 12 bases lay in between. From germline, CDR1 is MNHNY and CDR2 SVGAGI (reference sequence).

DNA of the CDR3: TGTGCCAGCAGTCGCCAGGGGGCAGGAAACACCATATATTTT. This encodes CASSRQGAGNTIYF. The V and J genes are TRBV2 and TRBJ1-3, with 8 bases lining up with TRBD1. Germline CDR1 and CDR2: SNHLY and FYNNEI. The CDR3 is 14 residues long. The junction had 4 bases not matched to a gene; V was cut back by 5 bases and J by 4 bases.